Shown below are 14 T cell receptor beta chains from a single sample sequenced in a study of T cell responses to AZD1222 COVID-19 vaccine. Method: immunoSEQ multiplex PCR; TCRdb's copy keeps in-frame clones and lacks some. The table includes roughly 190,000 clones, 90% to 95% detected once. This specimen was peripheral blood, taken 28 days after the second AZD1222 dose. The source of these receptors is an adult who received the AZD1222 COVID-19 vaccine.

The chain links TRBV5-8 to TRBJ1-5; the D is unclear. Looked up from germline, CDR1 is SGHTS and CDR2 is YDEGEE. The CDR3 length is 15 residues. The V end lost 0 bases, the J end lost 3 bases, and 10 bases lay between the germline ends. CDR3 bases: TGTGCCAGCAGCTTGGGAAGGGTCCCCAATCAGCCCCAGCATTTT. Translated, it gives CASSLGRVPNQPQHF.

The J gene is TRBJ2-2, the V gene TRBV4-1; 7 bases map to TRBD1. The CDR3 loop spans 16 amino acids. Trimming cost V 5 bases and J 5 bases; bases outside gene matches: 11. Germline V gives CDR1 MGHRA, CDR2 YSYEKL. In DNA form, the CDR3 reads TGCGCCAGCAGCAATCCCCAACAGGGGTGGACCGGGGAGCTGTTTTTT. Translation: CASSNPQQGWTGELFF.

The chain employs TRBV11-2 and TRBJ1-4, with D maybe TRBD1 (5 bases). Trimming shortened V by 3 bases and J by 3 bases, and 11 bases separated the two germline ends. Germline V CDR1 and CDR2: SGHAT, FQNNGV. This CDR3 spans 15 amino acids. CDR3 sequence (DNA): TGTGCCAGCAGCTTCGAGGGGATTCCTAATGAAAAACTGTTTTTT. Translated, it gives CASSFEGIPNEKLFF.

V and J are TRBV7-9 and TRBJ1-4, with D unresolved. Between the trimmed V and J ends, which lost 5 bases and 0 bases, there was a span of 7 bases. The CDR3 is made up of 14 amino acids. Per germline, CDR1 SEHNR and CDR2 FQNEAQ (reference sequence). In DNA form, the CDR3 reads TGTGCCAGCAGCCTATCAGCAACTAATGAAAAACTGTTTTTT. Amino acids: CASSLSATNEKLFF.

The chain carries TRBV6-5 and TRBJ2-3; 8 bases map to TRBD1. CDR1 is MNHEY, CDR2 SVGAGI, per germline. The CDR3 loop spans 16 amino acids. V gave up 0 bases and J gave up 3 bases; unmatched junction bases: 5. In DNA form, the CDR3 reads TGTGCCAGCAGTTACTCACAGGGGGTGCTGACAGATACGCAGTATTTT. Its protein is CASSYSQGVLTDTQYF.

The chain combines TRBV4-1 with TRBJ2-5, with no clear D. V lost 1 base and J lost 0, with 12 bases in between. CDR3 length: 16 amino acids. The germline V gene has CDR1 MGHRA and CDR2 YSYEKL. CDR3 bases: TGCGCCAGCAGCCAAGGAGGCAACCAGTACCAAGAGACCCAGTACTTC. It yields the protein CASSQGGNQYQETQYF.

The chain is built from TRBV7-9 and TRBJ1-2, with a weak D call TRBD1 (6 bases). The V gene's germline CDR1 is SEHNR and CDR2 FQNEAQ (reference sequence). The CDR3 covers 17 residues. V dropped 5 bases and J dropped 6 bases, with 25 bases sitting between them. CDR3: CASSPQTGRLGSHGYTF. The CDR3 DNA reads TGTGCCAGCAGCCCCCAGACAGGCCGGCTTGGGTCACATGGCTACACCTTC. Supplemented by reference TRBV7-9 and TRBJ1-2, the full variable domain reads DTGVSQNPRHKITKRGQNVTFRCDPISEHNRLYWYRQTLGQGPEFLTYFQNEAQLEKSRLLSDRFSAERPKGSFSTLEIQRTEQGDSAMYLCASSPQTGRLGSHGYTFGSGTRLTVV.

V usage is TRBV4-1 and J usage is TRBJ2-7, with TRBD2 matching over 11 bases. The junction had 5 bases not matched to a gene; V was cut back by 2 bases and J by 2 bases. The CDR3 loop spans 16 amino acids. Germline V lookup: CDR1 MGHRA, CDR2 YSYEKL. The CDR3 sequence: CASSQTSGLAAYEQYF. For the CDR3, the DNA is TGCGCCAGCAGCCAAACCTCGGGACTAGCGGCCTACGAGCAGTACTTC.

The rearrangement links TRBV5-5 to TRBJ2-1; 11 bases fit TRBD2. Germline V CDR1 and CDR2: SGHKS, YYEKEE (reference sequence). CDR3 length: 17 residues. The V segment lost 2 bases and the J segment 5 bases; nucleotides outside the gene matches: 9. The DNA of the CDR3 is TGTGCCAGCAGCTTAAGGACTATAGCGGGGGGGCACAATGAGCAGTTCTTC. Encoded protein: CASSLRTIAGGHNEQFF.

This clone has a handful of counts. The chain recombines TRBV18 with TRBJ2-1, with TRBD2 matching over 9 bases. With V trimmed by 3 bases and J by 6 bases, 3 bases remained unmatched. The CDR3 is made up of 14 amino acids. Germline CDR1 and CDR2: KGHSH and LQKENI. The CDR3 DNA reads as TGTGCCAGCTCACCTAGCGGGAGTCCCAATGAGCAGTTCTTC. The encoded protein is CASSPSGSPNEQFF. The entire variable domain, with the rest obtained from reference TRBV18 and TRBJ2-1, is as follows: NAGVMQNPRHLVRRRGQEARLRCSPMKGHSHVYWYRQLPEEGLKFMVYLQKENIIDESGMPKERFSAEFPKEGPSILRIQQVVRGDSAAYFCASSPSGSPNEQFFGPGTRLTVL.

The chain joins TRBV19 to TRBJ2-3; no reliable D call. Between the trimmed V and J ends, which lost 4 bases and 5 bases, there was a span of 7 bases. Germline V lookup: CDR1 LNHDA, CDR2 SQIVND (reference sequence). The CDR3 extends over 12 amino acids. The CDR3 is CASSTRQDTQYF. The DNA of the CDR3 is TGTGCCAGTAGTACCAGGCAAGATACGCAGTATTTT.

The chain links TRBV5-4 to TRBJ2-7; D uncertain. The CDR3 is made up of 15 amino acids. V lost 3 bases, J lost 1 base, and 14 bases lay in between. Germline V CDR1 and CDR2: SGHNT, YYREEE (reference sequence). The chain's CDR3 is CASSSTGSASYEQYF. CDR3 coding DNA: TGTGCCAGCAGCTCGACGGGTTCCGCATCCTACGAGCAGTACTTC.

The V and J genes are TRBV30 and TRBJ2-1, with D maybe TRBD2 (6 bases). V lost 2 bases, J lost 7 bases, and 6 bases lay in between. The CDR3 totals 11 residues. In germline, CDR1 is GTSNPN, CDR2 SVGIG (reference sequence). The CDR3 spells CAWSRENEQFF. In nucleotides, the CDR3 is TGTGCCTGGAGTCGGGAGAATGAGCAGTTCTTC.

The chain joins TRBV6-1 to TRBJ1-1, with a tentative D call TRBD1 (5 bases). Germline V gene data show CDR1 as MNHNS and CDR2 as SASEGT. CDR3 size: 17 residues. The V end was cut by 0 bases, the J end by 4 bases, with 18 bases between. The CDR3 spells CASSEARWWGDRTEAFF. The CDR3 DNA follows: TGTGCCAGCAGTGAAGCGCGGTGGTGGGGGGACCGCACTGAAGCTTTCTTT.